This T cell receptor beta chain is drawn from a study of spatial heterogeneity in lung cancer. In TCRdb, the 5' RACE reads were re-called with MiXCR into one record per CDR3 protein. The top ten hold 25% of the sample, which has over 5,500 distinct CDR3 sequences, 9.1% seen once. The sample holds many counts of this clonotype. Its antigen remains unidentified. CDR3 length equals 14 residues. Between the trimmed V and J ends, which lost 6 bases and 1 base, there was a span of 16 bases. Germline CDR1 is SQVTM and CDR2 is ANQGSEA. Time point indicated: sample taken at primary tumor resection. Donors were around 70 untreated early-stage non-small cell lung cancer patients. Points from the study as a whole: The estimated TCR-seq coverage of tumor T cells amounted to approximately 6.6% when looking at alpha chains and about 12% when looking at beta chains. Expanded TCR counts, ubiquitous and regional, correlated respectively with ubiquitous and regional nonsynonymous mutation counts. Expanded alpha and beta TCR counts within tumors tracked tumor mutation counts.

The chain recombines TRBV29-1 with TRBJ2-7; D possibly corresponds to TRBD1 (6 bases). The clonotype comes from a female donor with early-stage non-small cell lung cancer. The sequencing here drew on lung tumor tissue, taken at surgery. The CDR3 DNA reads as TGCAGCGTGCTGAGCGGACAGCGGTCCTACGAGCAGTACTTC. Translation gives CSVLSGQRSYEQYF.